This TCR beta chain was observed in a study of beta chain features in type 1 diabetes. Reverse transcription of all isolated RNA meant that expressed TCRB transcripts were sequenced. TCRdb's copy holds only in-frame clones and misses some; the assay was immunoSEQ multiplex PCR. The sample lists 900,000 or so clones; 15% to 20% were seen once. The germline V gene encodes CDR1 SGHTA and CDR2 FQGNSA. V was clipped by 5 bases and J by 2 bases; unmatched bases: 2. There are 14 residues in the CDR3. Regarding the study as a whole: Equally in patients and controls, shorter templates might have been favored by PCR.

Points on this clone: Its matching antigen is unknown.

The gene calls are TRBV7-2 and TRBJ2-5, with TRBD2 matching over 10 bases. The sequence came from a woman in her late teens or twenties in good health. Input material: naive CD4+ T cells from blood. The CDR3 DNA reads TGTGCCAGCAGCACGGGACTAGCGCAAGAGACCCAGTACTTC. This sequence encodes CASSTGLAQETQYF.